One sample yielded the 24 T cell receptor beta chains listed below, sequenced in a study of cytomegalovirus exposure and HLA in healthy donors. PCR used 60 Vbeta primers and 13 Jbeta primers. The assay was immunoSEQ multiplex PCR, and TCRdb's table has in-frame clones only and misses some. The sample gives 65,000 to 95,000 clones, around 79% of which show up once; about an eighth is in the top ten. The sample consisted of PBMCs. These receptors were taken from a human donor in good health.

This chain joins TRBV6-8 and TRBJ2-5, with TRBD2 identical over 8 bases. Unmatched junction bases numbered 11, after V lost 6 bases and J lost 5 bases. There are 15 residues in the CDR3. CDR1 is MNHGY, CDR2 SAAAGT, per germline. The CDR3 DNA is TGTGCCAGCAGACCCCTAGCGGGCCTCCGGGAGACCCAGTACTTC. This translates into CASRPLAGLRETQYF.

Note on this clone: The junction departs from the called germline gene at one end, perhaps through a read error. This chain joins TRBV7-7 and TRBJ1-1; 8 positions match TRBD1. Germline V gives CDR1 SSHAT, CDR2 FNYEAQ (reference sequence). The CDR3 sequence is 13 residues long. The CDR3: CASSLDRGTEAFF. The DNA of the CDR3 is TGTGCTAGCAGCCTAGACAGGGGCACTGAAGCTTTCTTT.

The chain links TRBV6-5 to TRBJ2-2, with 7 bases lining up with TRBD1. J lost 0 bases, V lost 2 bases, and 3 bases had no gene match. CDR3 size: 16 residues. The germline V gene encodes CDR1 MNHEY and CDR2 SVGAGI. The CDR3 reads CASSYVRGPNTGELFF. CDR3 sequence (DNA): TGTGCCAGCAGTTACGTGAGGGGGCCGAACACCGGGGAGCTGTTTTTT.

The rearrangement uses TRBV6-6 and TRBJ2-1; maybe TRBD1 (6 bases). This CDR3 contains 15 residues. Germline CDR1 MNHNY, CDR2 SVGAGI (reference sequence). Trimming cost V 6 bases and J 3 bases, with 15 bases left between them. CDR3 residues: CASRGEDRNYNEQFF. CDR3 bases: TGTGCCAGCAGGGGAGAGGACAGAAACTACAATGAGCAGTTCTTC.

The chain links TRBV2 to TRBJ1-1, with D unresolved. CDR1 SNHLY and CDR2 FYNNEI come from the germline V gene. Trimming cost V 5 bases and J 4 bases, with 14 bases left between them. The CDR3 loop spans 14 amino acids. CDR3 DNA sequence: TGTGCCAGCAGTTCCCGCCAGGCACCCACTGAAGCTTTCTTT. It codes for CASSSRQAPTEAFF.

This clone was recorded a few times. The chain recombines TRBV7-8 with TRBJ1-3, with TRBD1 matching over 12 bases. Germline CDR1 SGHVS, CDR2 FQNEAQ. The CDR3 extends over 17 amino acids. V lost 7 bases to trimming and J lost 1 base; unmatched junction nucleotides: 8. The CDR3 bases are TGTGCCAGCACCCGGGACAGGGGGCTTGTTTCTGGAAACACCATATATTTT. The encoded protein is CASTRDRGLVSGNTIYF.

The J gene is TRBJ1-1, the V gene TRBV27; 7 bases are a match to TRBD1. This CDR3 contains 13 residues. Germline-derived CDR1 and CDR2 are MNHEY and SMNVEV (reference sequence). With 3 bases clipped from V and 7 bases from J, the junction kept 5 bases outside the gene matches. CDR3: CASSFLGDSEAFF. CDR3 DNA sequence: TGTGCCAGCAGTTTCCTCGGGGACAGTGAAGCTTTCTTT.

Details on this clone: The sample holds other DNA sequences that translate to the same CDR3. The chain has TRBV6-5 and TRBJ1-6, with TRBD1 as a possible D gene (5 bases). The CDR3 is made up of 12 amino acids. V lost 6 bases and J 10 bases, leaving 10 bases between the germline ends. Germline lookup yields CDR1 MNHEY and CDR2 SVGAGI. The CDR3 loop is CASRRQNSPLHF. CDR3 in DNA: TGTGCCAGCAGGAGACAGAACTCACCCCTCCACTTT.

The genes are TRBV7-2 and TRBJ2-1; 11 bases match TRBD2. This CDR3 is built from 15 residues. The trim removed 1 base at V and 4 bases at J, leaving 0 bases unmatched. CDR1 is SGHTA and CDR2 is FQGNSA in the germline V gene. The chain's CDR3 is CASSLVAGGYNEQFF. CDR3 sequence (DNA): TGTGCCAGCAGCTTAGTAGCGGGGGGGTACAATGAGCAGTTCTTC.

DNA of the CDR3: TGTGCCAGCAGCTTAAGACAAGACACAGATACGCAGTATTTT. Protein: CASSLRQDTDTQYF. The chain employs TRBV7-9 and TRBJ2-3, with D unclear. The CDR3 consists of 14 residues. Germline V CDR1 and CDR2: SEHNR, FQNEAQ (reference sequence). Trimming removed 2 bases from V and 2 bases from J, with 8 bases in between.

The V and J genes are TRBV2 and TRBJ2-5, with 9 bases matching TRBD1. The V and J ends lost 3 bases and 5 bases, in that order; junction bases with no gene match: 1. The CDR3 is made up of 13 amino acids. CDR1 SNHLY and CDR2 FYNNEI come from the germline V gene. The CDR3 spells CASSDGTGETQYF. The CDR3 region has the DNA TGTGCCAGCAGTGACGGGACAGGGGAGACCCAGTACTTC.

This clone was picked up a small number of times. The rearrangement links TRBV27 to TRBJ2-2; 7 bases align to TRBD1. The germline V gene encodes CDR1 MNHEY and CDR2 SMNVEV (reference sequence). The CDR3 is 16 residues long. The V segment lost 8 bases and the J segment 4 bases; nucleotides outside the gene matches: 13. CDR3 region: CASGYRGHSFTGELFF. CDR3 nucleotide sequence: TGTGCCAGCGGCTACAGGGGACACTCGTTCACCGGGGAGCTGTTTTTT.

This chain uses TRBV5-1 with TRBJ1-4; 11 bases fit TRBD1. The length of the CDR3 is 17 residues. With V trimmed by 0 bases and J by 6 bases, 7 bases remained unmatched. Germline-derived CDR1 and CDR2 are SGHRS and YFSETQ. The CDR3 DNA reads as TGCGCCAGCAGCTTGGCCCCACCGGGACAGGGGGATGAAAAACTGTTTTTT. It codes for CASSLAPPGQGDEKLFF.

The CDR3 reads CASSRAQGAYEQYF. The DNA of the CDR3 is TGTGCCAGCAGCAGGGCACAGGGGGCGTACGAGCAGTACTTC. This chain uses TRBV7-2 with TRBJ2-7; TRBD1 matches 9 bases. Germline lookup yields CDR1 SGHTA and CDR2 FQGNSA. CDR3 length: 14 amino acids. J was trimmed by 4 bases and V by 5 bases; bases with no gene match: 6.

The J gene is TRBJ2-3, the V gene TRBV5-4; 12 bases are shared with TRBD2. Germline CDR1 SGHNT, CDR2 YYREEE (reference sequence). Trimming at V came to 3 bases and at J to 6 bases, leaving 8 bases not matched to a gene. The CDR3 has 16 amino acids. The CDR3 DNA reads as TGTGCCAGCAGCTACCCTAGCGGGGGGGAATTGGATACGCAGTATTTT. It codes for CASSYPSGGELDTQYF.

V is TRBV18 and J is TRBJ1-4; D is possibly TRBD1 (5 bases). The V end was cut by 3 bases, the J end by 7 bases, with 15 bases between. Germline CDR1 KGHSH, CDR2 LQKENI. The CDR3 is 15 residues long. The CDR3 protein is CASSPSGQGGEKLFF. As DNA, the CDR3 is TGTGCCAGCTCACCGTCCGGGCAGGGAGGTGAAAAACTGTTTTTT.

This chain joins TRBV13 and TRBJ1-1, with 7 positions matching TRBD1. Unmatched junction bases numbered 13, after V lost 4 bases and J lost 5 bases. Germline CDR1 reads PRHDT; CDR2 reads FYEKMQ (reference sequence). CDR3 length: 16 residues. Here the CDR3 reads CASSYLLRQGRTEAFF. The CDR3 DNA is TGTGCCAGCAGCTACCTTTTGAGACAGGGACGTACTGAAGCTTTCTTT. Supplemented by reference TRBV13 and TRBJ1-1, the full variable domain reads AAGVIQSPRHLIKEKRETATLKCYPIPRHDTVYWYQQGPGQDPQFLISFYEKMQSDKGSIPDRFSAQQFSDYHSELNMSSLELGDSALYFCASSYLLRQGRTEAFFGQGTRLTVV.

The chain's CDR3 is CASSIPGQPTGELFF. The DNA for the CDR3 is TGTGCCAGCAGCATCCCGGGACAGCCCACCGGGGAGCTGTTTTTT. This chain joins TRBV5-4 and TRBJ2-2; 7 bases are shared with TRBD1. The V segment lost 4 bases and the J segment 4 bases; nucleotides outside the gene matches: 7. The CDR3 contains 15 residues. Looked up from germline, CDR1 is SGHNT and CDR2 is YYREEE (reference sequence).

In regard to this clone: Mismatch with germline at one junction end may stem from a read error. CDR3 sequence reads: CAGSLGQGCELFF. CDR3 nucleotides: TGTGCCGGCAGCTTAGGGCAGGGGTGCGAACTGTTTTTT. The V and J genes are TRBV13 and TRBJ1-4; D may be TRBD1 (6 bases). CDR1 and CDR2 from the germline V gene are PRHDT and FYEKMQ (reference sequence). This CDR3 comprises 13 residues. Full variable domain (missing parts from reference TRBV13 and TRBJ1-4): AAGVIQSPRHLIKEKRETATLKCYPIPRHDTVYWYQQGPGQDPQFLISFYEKMQSDKGSIPDRFSAQQFSDYHSELNMSSLELGDSALYFCAGSLGQGCELFFGSGTQLSVL.

J is TRBJ1-2 and V is TRBV19; 8 positions agree with TRBD1. J was trimmed by 8 bases and V by 5 bases; bases with no gene match: 7. The germline gives CDR1 LNHDA, CDR2 SQIVND (reference sequence). This CDR3 is 13 amino acids long. The CDR3 DNA follows: TGTGCCAGTAGTGTCGGACAGGGCAGGGGCTACACCTTC. Translating it yields CASSVGQGRGYTF.

On this clone itself: Germline is not matched at one junction end, which may reflect a read error. The chain recombines TRBV4-1 with TRBJ1-2; no definite D call. CDR1 and CDR2 from the germline V gene are MGHRA and YSYEKL. This CDR3 is 16 amino acids long. The CDR3 nucleotides read TGCGCCAGCAGCCAAGAAGGCGCGATCGCTAACTATGGCTACCCCTTC. Residues: CASSQEGAIANYGYPF.

A few counts support this clone. V is TRBV5-8 and J is TRBJ2-7, with D tentatively TRBD1 (5 bases). The CDR3 totals 14 residues. V was pared by 0 bases and J by 0 bases, with 7 bases between. The germline V gene encodes CDR1 SGHTS and CDR2 YDEGEE. For the CDR3, the DNA is TGTGCCAGCAGCTTGGTGGGGCTCTCCTACGAGCAGTACTTC. This translates into CASSLVGLSYEQYF.

This clone was observed a handful of times. The chain combines TRBV5-1 with TRBJ2-1; the D gene is possibly TRBD2 (5 bases). Deletions cut 3 bases from V and 6 bases from J, with 13 bases between. Looked up from germline, CDR1 is SGHRS and CDR2 is YFSETQ. CDR3 length equals 14 residues. CDR3 DNA sequence: TGCGCCAGCAGCTCATCAAACAGCGGCAATGAGCAGTTCTTC. Its translation: CASSSSNSGNEQFF.

The chain employs TRBV7-2 and TRBJ1-5; D gene ambiguous. Trimming removed 1 base at V and 3 bases at J, with 7 bases between. The CDR3 is made up of 14 amino acids. Germline V CDR1 and CDR2: SGHTA, FQGNSA. The CDR3: CASSLGGLNQPQHF. In DNA, the CDR3 is TGTGCCAGCAGCTTAGGAGGACTCAATCAGCCCCAGCATTTT.